A selection of T cell receptor beta chains follows, all from one sample in a study of blood T cell repertoires in COVID-19. This table comes from immunoSEQ multiplex PCR, and its TCRdb copy is limited to in-frame clones, with some not included. The sample lists about 260,000 clones, 75% to 90% seen once, with 3% to 4.5% in the top ten. The sequencing input was peripheral blood. These receptors originate from a middle-aged woman with acute or convalescent COVID-19. Both conserved end residues are part of each CDR3. A D gene is named only where the DNA matches it firmly. Clone size is stated in some rows and not others, as once, few, many or a class when expanded.

V gene: TRBV7-2; D gene: TRBD2; clone size: NA; J gene: TRBJ2-3; CDR3 protein: CASSRDYLSTDTQYF; CDR3 DNA: TGTGCCAGCAGCAGGGACTACCTGAGCACAGATACGCAGTATTTT
V gene: TRBV24-1; D gene: TRBD2; clone size: NA; J gene: TRBJ2-5; CDR3 protein: CATSAEWQGGETQYF; CDR3 DNA: TGTGCCACCAGTGCCGAATGGCAGGGAGGGGAGACCCAGTACTTC
V gene: TRBV9; D gene: NA; clone size: NA; J gene: TRBJ2-3; CDR3 protein: CASSADGVLADTQYF; CDR3 DNA: TGTGCCAGCAGCGCAGACGGGGTGTTAGCGGATACGCAGTATTTT
V gene: TRBV11-3; D gene: TRBD1; clone size: NA; J gene: TRBJ2-5; CDR3 protein: CASSSGQEGETQYF; CDR3 DNA: TGTGCCAGCAGCTCCGGACAGGAAGGAGAGACCCAGTACTTC
V gene: TRBV9; D gene: TRBD2; clone size: NA; J gene: TRBJ2-1; CDR3 protein: CASSVSLLAGGEQFF; CDR3 DNA: TGTGCCAGCAGCGTATCCCTACTAGCGGGAGGTGAGCAGTTCTTC
V gene: TRBV19; D gene: TRBD1; clone size: NA; J gene: TRBJ1-5; CDR3 protein: CASRGQSLSNQPQHF; CDR3 DNA: TGTGCCAGTCGGGGACAGTCTCTTAGCAATCAGCCCCAGCATTTT
V gene: TRBV5-1; D gene: TRBD1; clone size: NA; J gene: TRBJ1-1; CDR3 protein: CASSWDRMNTEAFF; CDR3 DNA: TGCGCCAGCAGCTGGGACAGGATGAACACTGAAGCTTTCTTT
V gene: TRBV19; D gene: NA; clone size: NA; J gene: TRBJ2-1; CDR3 protein: CASSLAGNEQFF; CDR3 DNA: TGTGCCAGTAGTCTTGCGGGGAATGAGCAGTTCTTC
V gene: TRBV3-1/TRBV3-2; D gene: NA; clone size: NA; J gene: TRBJ1-2; CDR3 protein: CASSQDPDYGYTF; CDR3 DNA: TGTGCCAGCAGCCAAGATCCCGACTATGGCTACACCTTC
V gene: TRBV28; D gene: TRBD1; clone size: few; J gene: TRBJ1-2; CDR3 protein: CATITSGTVYYGYTF; CDR3 DNA: TGTGCCACCATAACATCAGGGACAGTTTACTATGGCTACACCTTC
V gene: TRBV6-5; D gene: TRBD1; clone size: NA; J gene: TRBJ1-2; CDR3 protein: CASREGTGYSYGYTF; CDR3 DNA: TGTGCCAGCAGGGAGGGGACAGGGTACAGCTATGGCTACACCTTC
V gene: TRBV10-2; D gene: NA; clone size: NA; J gene: TRBJ2-5; CDR3 protein: CASSESFQETQYF; CDR3 DNA: TGCGCCAGCAGTGAGTCCTTCCAAGAGACCCAGTACTTC
V gene: TRBV11-3; D gene: NA; clone size: NA; J gene: TRBJ1-6; CDR3 protein: CASSKYQGRSPLHF; CDR3 DNA: TGTGCCAGCAGCAAATACCAGGGGAGATCACCCCTCCACTTT
V gene: TRBV5-1; D gene: TRBD1; clone size: NA; J gene: TRBJ2-5; CDR3 protein: CASSLAQGQGGETQYF; CDR3 DNA: TGCGCCAGCAGCTTGGCCCAGGGACAGGGAGGAGAGACCCAGTACTTC
V gene: TRBV6-5; D gene: NA; clone size: NA; J gene: TRBJ1-5; CDR3 protein: CASGRWGVGNQPQHF; CDR3 DNA: TGTGCCAGCGGGAGGTGGGGGGTCGGTAATCAGCCCCAGCATTTT
V gene: TRBV5-1; D gene: TRBD1; clone size: few; J gene: TRBJ2-1; CDR3 protein: CASSYRSLDRAVYNEQFF; CDR3 DNA: TGCGCCAGCAGCTATCGATCCTTGGACAGGGCGGTCTACAATGAGCAGTTCTTC
V gene: TRBV7-8; D gene: NA; clone size: NA; J gene: TRBJ2-3; CDR3 protein: CASSLPRGTGGVTDTQYF; CDR3 DNA: TGTGCCAGCAGCCTACCGAGGGGTACGGGGGGCGTAACAGATACGCAGTATTTT